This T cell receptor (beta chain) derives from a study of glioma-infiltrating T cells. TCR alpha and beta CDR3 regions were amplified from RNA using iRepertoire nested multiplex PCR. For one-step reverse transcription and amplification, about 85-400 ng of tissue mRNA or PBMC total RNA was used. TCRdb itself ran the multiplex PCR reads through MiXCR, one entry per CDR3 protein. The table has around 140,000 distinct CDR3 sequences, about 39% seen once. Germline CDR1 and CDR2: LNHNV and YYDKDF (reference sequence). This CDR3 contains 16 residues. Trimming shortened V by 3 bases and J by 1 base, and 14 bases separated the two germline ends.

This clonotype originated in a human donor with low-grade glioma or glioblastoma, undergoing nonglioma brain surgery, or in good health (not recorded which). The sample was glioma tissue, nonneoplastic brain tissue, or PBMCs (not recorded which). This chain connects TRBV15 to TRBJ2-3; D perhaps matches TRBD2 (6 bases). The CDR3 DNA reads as TGTGCCACCAGCAGCCTTAGCGGAACCGGCACAGATACGCAGTATTTT. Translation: CATSSLSGTGTDTQYF.